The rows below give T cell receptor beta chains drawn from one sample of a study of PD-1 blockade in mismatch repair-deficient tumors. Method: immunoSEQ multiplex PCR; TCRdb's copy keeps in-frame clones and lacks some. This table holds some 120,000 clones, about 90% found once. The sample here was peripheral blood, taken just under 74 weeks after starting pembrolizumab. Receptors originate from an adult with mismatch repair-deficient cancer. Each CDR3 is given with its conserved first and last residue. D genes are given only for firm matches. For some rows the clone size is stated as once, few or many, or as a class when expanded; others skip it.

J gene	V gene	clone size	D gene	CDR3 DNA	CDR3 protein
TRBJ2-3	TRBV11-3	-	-	TGTGCCAGCAGTGCAGGAGACCAAAGCACAGATACGCAGTATTTT	CASSAGDQSTDTQYF
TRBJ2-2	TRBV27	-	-	TGTGCCAGCAGTTCCACCGGGGAGCTGTTTTTT	CASSSTGELFF
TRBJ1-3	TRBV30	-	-	TGTGCCTGGAGTGGGGGAAGAAGTTCTGGAAACACCATATATTTT	CAWSGGRSSGNTIYF
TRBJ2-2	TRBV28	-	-	TGTGCCAGCCGGGACCGACGCTCTAACACCGGGGAGCTGTTTTTT	CASRDRRSNTGELFF
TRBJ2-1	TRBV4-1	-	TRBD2	TGCGCCAGCAGCCAAGGGACTAGCGGGCTGGGGAGCTCCTACAATGAGCAGTTCTTC	CASSQGTSGLGSSYNEQFF
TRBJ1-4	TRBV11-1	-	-	TGTGCCAGCAGCTTACGGGTGGATGAAAAACTGTTTTTT	CASSLRVDEKLFF
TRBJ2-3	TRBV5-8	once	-	TGTGCCAGCAGCCACAGGGTTGGGACAGATACGCAGTATTTT	CASSHRVGTDTQYF
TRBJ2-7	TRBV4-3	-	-	TGCGCCAGCAGCCGAAGCGGGCAGGGGAACTACGAGCAGTACTTC	CASSRSGQGNYEQYF
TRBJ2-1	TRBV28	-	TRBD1	TGTGCCAGCAGTTTAGAAGGACAGGGGGTTAACAATGAGCAGTTCTTC	CASSLEGQGVNNEQFF
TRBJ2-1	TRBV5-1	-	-	TGCGCCAGCAGCTTTTTATTTAGCGGTGGTGAGGGTGATGAGCAGTTCTTC	CASSFLFSGGEGDEQFF